This T cell receptor (beta chain) stems from a study of blood T cell repertoires in COVID-19. V trimming: 11 bases; J trimming: 4 bases; junction bases outside the gene matches: 7. The CDR3 contains 13 residues. Clones were sequenced by immunoSEQ multiplex PCR, and TCRdb holds only the in-frame ones, with some missing. The sample records over 200,000 clones, around 86% being singletons. The rearrangement joins TRBV12-3 or TRBV12-4 to TRBJ1-2; TRBD1 aligns across 10 bases. The sequencing sample was made of peripheral blood. The TCR sequence derives from an elderly man with acute or convalescent COVID-19. The CDR3 nucleotides are TGTGCCTGTCGGGGACAGGGGTTCTATGGCTACACCTTC. Its translation: CACRGQGFYGYTF.